Listed below are T cell receptor beta chains from one sample, sequenced in a study of T cells in Graves' hyperthyroidism and ophthalmopathy. Each CDR3 protein gets one entry after TCRdb re-called the multiplex PCR reads with MiXCR. The sample contains some 180,000 distinct CDR3 sequences, over 15% of which appear only once. Sequenced material: blood. Receptors were obtained from a woman aged 45-60 years with Graves' hyperthyroidism. CDR3s include the opening cysteine and the closing phenylalanine or tryptophan. A D gene is named only where the DNA matches it firmly. Clone size is shown for a subset of rows, as once, few, many or a class of expanded clone.

TRBJ2-6	TRBV28	many	-	CASSHTGVAGANVLTF	TGTGCCAGCAGTCATACAGGCGTAGCTGGGGCCAACGTCCTGACTTTC
TRBJ1-6	TRBV27	-	-	CASSLDGGGNSPLHF	TGTGCCAGCAGTTTAGACGGCGGGGGTAATTCACCCCTCCACTTT
TRBJ2-7	TRBV3-1	many	-	CASSQDPHEQYF	TGTGCCAGCAGCCAAGACCCCCATGAGCAGTACTTC
TRBJ2-7	TRBV12-3/TRBV12-4	many	-	CASRLGQGDYEQYF	TGTGCCAGCAGACTAGGGCAGGGTGACTACGAGCAGTACTTC
TRBJ2-2	TRBV28	many	-	CASSFPRYTGELFF	TGTGCCAGCAGTTTCCCCCGGTACACCGGGGAGCTGTTTTTT
TRBJ2-1	TRBV7-8	many	TRBD2	CASRSLAGGDEQFF	TGTGCCAGCCGCTCCTTAGCGGGGGGCGATGAGCAGTTCTTC
TRBJ2-2	TRBV11-3	many	TRBD1	CASSPQPLDRGTGELFF	TGTGCCAGCAGCCCGCAACCCCTCGACAGGGGTACCGGGGAGCTGTTTTTT
TRBJ2-7	TRBV6-1	many	TRBD2	CASSSVAGPYEQYF	TGTGCCAGCAGTTCGGTAGCGGGGCCCTACGAGCAGTACTTC
TRBJ1-5	TRBV6-2/TRBV6-3	many	-	CASTWTGGQPQHF	TGTGCCAGTACCTGGACCGGTGGTCAGCCCCAGCATTTT
TRBJ2-2	TRBV7-3	-	-	CASSPGLGAGELFF	TGTGCCAGCAGCCCAGGTCTGGGCGCCGGGGAGCTGTTTTTT
TRBJ1-1	TRBV4-2	-	-	CASSPTGIRAFF	TGTGCCAGCAGCCCCACAGGAATCAGGGCTTTCTTT
TRBJ2-4	TRBV12-3/TRBV12-4	many	TRBD2	CASSPSGGANIQYF	TGTGCCAGCAGCCCGTCGGGAGGGGCAAACATTCAGTACTTC
TRBJ2-5	TRBV28	many	TRBD1	CASSFGRGLRGETQYF	TGTGCCAGCAGTTTCGGCAGGGGGCTTAGGGGGGAGACCCAGTACTTC
TRBJ2-3	TRBV9	many	TRBD1	CASSVDRGPRTQYF	TGTGCCAGCAGCGTGGACAGGGGGCCACGTACGCAGTATTTT
TRBJ1-1	TRBV29-1	many	-	CSVGITQGETEAFF	TGCAGCGTAGGCATTACCCAGGGAGAAACTGAAGCTTTCTTT
TRBJ2-2	TRBV19	many	-	CASSLHSTDWGELFF	TGTGCCAGTAGTCTCCACTCGACGGATTGGGGGGAGCTGTTTTTT
TRBJ2-1	TRBV27	many	-	CASSSKLGGEQFF	TGTGCCAGCAGTTCTAAACTAGGGGGTGAGCAGTTCTTC
TRBJ2-6	TRBV27	many	-	CASSSYRDLSSGANVLTF	TGTGCCAGCAGTTCATACCGGGATTTAAGCTCTGGGGCCAACGTCCTGACTTTC
TRBJ1-1	TRBV7-9	many	-	CASSVPQGASRFAEAFF	TGTGCCAGCAGCGTACCACAGGGCGCTTCGCGGTTCGCTGAAGCTTTCTTT
TRBJ1-3	TRBV28	-	-	CASSSAAKRAGNTIYF	TGTGCCAGCAGTTCCGCAGCGAAGAGAGCTGGAAACACCATATATTTT
TRBJ1-1	TRBV20-1	many	-	CSAPSPGSSMNTEAFF	TGCAGTGCTCCCAGCCCGGGCAGCTCCATGAACACTGAAGCTTTCTTT
TRBJ2-2	TRBV5-1	many	TRBD1	CASSSGQGAPGELFF	TGCGCCAGCAGCTCGGGACAGGGAGCCCCCGGGGAGCTGTTTTTT
TRBJ2-3	TRBV20-1	many	-	CSARDPQLSGQGQYF	TGCAGTGCTAGAGATCCCCAACTGAGCGGCCAGGGGCAGTATTTT
TRBJ1-6	TRBV4-1	few	-	CASSPTTTRGGSPLHF	TGCGCCAGCAGCCCCACGACGACGCGAGGGGGTTCACCCCTCCACTTT
TRBJ2-7	TRBV28	-	-	CASSFQQEQYF	TGTGCCAGCAGTTTCCAGCAAGAGCAGTACTTC
TRBJ1-2	TRBV28	-	-	CASSFVGNYGYTF	TGTGCCAGCAGTTTTGTCGGCAACTATGGCTACACCTTC
TRBJ1-2	TRBV7-2	many	TRBD1	CASSLGIGTGGSYTF	TGTGCCAGCAGCTTAGGGATCGGGACAGGGGGGAGCTACACCTTC
TRBJ2-3	TRBV12-3/TRBV12-4	many	-	CASSLAGGADTQYF	TGTGCCAGCAGTTTAGCTGGTGGAGCAGATACGCAGTATTTT
TRBJ2-7	TRBV7-2	many	TRBD1	CASSRDRKYEQYF	TGTGCCAGCAGCCGGGACAGAAAATACGAGCAGTACTTC
TRBJ2-1	TRBV27	-	TRBD1	CASSFGTDYNEQFF	TGTGCCAGCAGTTTTGGGACAGATTACAATGAGCAGTTCTTC
TRBJ2-2	TRBV20-1	many	-	CSASRAGWNTGELFF	TGCAGTGCTAGTAGGGCAGGGTGGAACACCGGGGAGCTGTTTTTT
TRBJ2-7	TRBV4-1	many	TRBD2	CASSPRLAGDSSYEQYF	TGCGCCAGCAGCCCTAGACTAGCGGGCGATAGCTCCTACGAGCAGTACTTC
TRBJ2-7	TRBV7-6	-	TRBD1	CASSANRGGSSYEQYF	TGTGCCAGCAGCGCCAACAGGGGTGGGAGCTCCTACGAGCAGTACTTC
TRBJ2-2	TRBV4-1	few	TRBD2	CASSPRLAAITGELFF	TGCGCCAGCAGCCCCCGACTAGCGGCAATAACCGGGGAGCTGTTTTTT
TRBJ2-5	TRBV11-2	many	-	CASSVGAGSGYQETQYF	TGTGCCAGCAGCGTCGGGGCGGGAAGCGGGTATCAAGAGACCCAGTACTTC
TRBJ2-7	TRBV5-5	few	TRBD2	CASSSRSRTPSGGYYEQYF	TGTGCCAGCAGCTCTCGGTCGAGGACTCCTAGCGGGGGGTACTACGAGCAGTACTTC
TRBJ1-2	TRBV5-5	few	-	CASSLRATNYGYTF	TGTGCCAGCAGCTTGAGGGCGACTAACTATGGCTACACCTTC
TRBJ1-3	TRBV7-9	many	-	CASRQGSGNTIYF	TGTGCCAGCAGGCAAGGGTCTGGAAACACCATATATTTT
TRBJ1-5	TRBV20-1	many	TRBD1	CSARAPGQGTAGPQHF	TGCAGTGCTAGAGCCCCGGGACAGGGGACGGCGGGGCCCCAGCATTTT
TRBJ2-7	TRBV13	many	-	CASSALDRVGNEQYF	TGTGCCAGCAGCGCCCTTGATAGGGTTGGGAACGAGCAGTACTTC
TRBJ1-1	TRBV15	many	-	CATSRDQGTAFF	TGTGCCACCAGCAGAGATCAGGGTACGGCTTTCTTT
TRBJ1-1	TRBV6-5	many	-	CASSYGRANTEAFF	TGTGCCAGCAGTTACGGACGGGCGAACACTGAAGCTTTCTTT
TRBJ1-5	TRBV7-8	many	-	CASSPDPEATGLGNQPQHF	TGTGCCAGCAGCCCGGACCCTGAAGCAACAGGGCTGGGCAATCAGCCCCAGCATTTT
TRBJ2-7	TRBV6-1	many	TRBD2	CATSAGGATYEQYF	TGTGCCACCTCTGCGGGGGGGGCCACCTACGAGCAGTACTTC
TRBJ1-4	TRBV12-5	many	-	CASGFRRWWGNNEKLFF	TGTGCTAGTGGTTTTAGGAGGTGGTGGGGAAACAATGAAAAACTGTTTTTT
TRBJ2-7	TRBV11-2	many	TRBD1	CASSLTQGGYEQYF	TGTGCCAGCAGCTTAACACAGGGGGGTTACGAGCAGTACTTC
TRBJ2-7	TRBV9	few	TRBD1	CASSVASQGAYEQYF	TGTGCCAGCAGCGTAGCAAGCCAGGGGGCCTACGAGCAGTACTTC
TRBJ1-2	TRBV3-1	many	-	CASSQDSGGLRNYGYTF	TGTGCCAGCAGCCAAGACTCCGGAGGGCTCCGTAACTATGGCTACACCTTC
TRBJ1-2	TRBV13	many	TRBD1	CASSSPGTGKGYTF	TGTGCCAGCAGCTCCCCCGGGACAGGGAAGGGCTACACCTTC
TRBJ1-2	TRBV12-3/TRBV12-4	many	-	CASSDWGPRGYGYTF	TGTGCCAGCAGTGACTGGGGGCCGAGGGGCTATGGCTACACCTTC
TRBJ1-1	TRBV5-5	many	-	CASSLEADTEAFF	TGTGCCAGCAGCTTGGAAGCAGACACTGAAGCTTTCTTT